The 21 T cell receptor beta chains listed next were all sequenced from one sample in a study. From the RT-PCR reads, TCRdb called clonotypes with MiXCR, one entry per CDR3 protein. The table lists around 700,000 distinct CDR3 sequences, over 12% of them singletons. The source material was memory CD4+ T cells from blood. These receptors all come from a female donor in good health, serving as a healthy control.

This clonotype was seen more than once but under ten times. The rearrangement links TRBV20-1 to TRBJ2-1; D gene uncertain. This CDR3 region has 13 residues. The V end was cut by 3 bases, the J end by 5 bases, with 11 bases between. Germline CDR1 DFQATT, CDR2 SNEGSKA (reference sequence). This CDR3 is CSASTSSDNEQFF. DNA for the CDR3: TGCAGTGCTAGTACGTCGTCGGACAATGAGCAGTTCTTC.

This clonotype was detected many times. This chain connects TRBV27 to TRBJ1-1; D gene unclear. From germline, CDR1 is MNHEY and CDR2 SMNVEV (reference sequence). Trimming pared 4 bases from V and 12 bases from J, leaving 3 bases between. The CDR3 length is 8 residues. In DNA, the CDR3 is TGTGCCAGCAGTTATCCTTTCTTT. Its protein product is CASSYPFF.

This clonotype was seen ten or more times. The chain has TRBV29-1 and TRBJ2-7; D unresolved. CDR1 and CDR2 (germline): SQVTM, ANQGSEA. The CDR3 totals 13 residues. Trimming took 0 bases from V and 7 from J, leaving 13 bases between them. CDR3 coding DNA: TGCAGCGTTGAAGACACTCCGGGTGGAGAGCAGTACTTC. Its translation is CSVEDTPGGEQYF.

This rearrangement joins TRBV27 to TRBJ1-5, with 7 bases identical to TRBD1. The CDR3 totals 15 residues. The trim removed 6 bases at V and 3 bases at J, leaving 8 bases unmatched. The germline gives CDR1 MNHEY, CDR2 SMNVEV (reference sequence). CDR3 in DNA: TGTGCCAGCAGCAACAACGACAGGGACAATCAGCCCCAGCATTTT. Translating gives CASSNNDRDNQPQHF.

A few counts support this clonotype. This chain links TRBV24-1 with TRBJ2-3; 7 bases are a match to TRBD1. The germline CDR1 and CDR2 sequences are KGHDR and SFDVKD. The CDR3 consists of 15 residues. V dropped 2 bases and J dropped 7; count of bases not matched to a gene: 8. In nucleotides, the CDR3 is TGTGCCACCAGTGATTCGACAGGGAAAGGCTATACGCAGTATTTT. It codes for CATSDSTGKGYTQYF.

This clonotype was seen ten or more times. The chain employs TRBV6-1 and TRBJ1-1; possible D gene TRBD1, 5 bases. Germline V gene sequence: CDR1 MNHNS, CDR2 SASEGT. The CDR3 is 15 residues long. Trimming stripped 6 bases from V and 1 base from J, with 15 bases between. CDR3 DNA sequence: TGTGCCAGCAGCCCTCTGGGACGGGAGAACACTGAAGCTTTCTTT. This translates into CASSPLGRENTEAFF.

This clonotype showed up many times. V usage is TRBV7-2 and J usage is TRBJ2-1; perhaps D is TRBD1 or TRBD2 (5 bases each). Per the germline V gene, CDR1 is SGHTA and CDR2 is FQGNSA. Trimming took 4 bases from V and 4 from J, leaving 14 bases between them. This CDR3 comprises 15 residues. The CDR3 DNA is TGTGCCAGCAGCTGGGGGAGCCCGCAATACAATGAGCAGTTCTTC. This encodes CASSWGSPQYNEQFF.

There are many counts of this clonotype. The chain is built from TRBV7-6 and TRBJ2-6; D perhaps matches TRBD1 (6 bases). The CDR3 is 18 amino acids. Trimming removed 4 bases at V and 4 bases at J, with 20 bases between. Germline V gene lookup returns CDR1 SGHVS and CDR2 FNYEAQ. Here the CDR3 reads CASSSSSTTGPGANVLTF. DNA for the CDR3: TGTGCCAGCAGCTCTTCTTCAACGACAGGTCCCGGGGCCAACGTCCTGACTTTC.

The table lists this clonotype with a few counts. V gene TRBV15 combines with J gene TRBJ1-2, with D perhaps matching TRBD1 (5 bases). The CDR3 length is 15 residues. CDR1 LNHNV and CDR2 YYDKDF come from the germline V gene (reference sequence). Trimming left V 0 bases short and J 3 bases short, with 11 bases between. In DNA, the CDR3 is TGTGCCACCAGCAGAGACGGGGCGGCTTACTATGGCTACACCTTC. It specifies CATSRDGAAYYGYTF.

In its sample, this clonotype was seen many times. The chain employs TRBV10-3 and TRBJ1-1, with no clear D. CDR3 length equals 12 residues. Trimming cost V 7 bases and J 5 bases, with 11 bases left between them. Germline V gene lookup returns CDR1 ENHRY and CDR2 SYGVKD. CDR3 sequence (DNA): TGTGCCATCAATGGGGAGGGAACTGAAGCTTTCTTT. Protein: CAINGEGTEAFF.

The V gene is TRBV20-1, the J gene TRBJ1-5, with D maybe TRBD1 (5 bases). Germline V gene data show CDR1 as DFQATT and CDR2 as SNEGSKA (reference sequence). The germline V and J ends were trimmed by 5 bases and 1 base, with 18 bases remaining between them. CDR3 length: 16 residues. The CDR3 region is CSAPPGSTESNQPQHF. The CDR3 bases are TGCAGTGCTCCACCCGGGTCGACAGAGAGCAATCAGCCCCAGCATTTT.

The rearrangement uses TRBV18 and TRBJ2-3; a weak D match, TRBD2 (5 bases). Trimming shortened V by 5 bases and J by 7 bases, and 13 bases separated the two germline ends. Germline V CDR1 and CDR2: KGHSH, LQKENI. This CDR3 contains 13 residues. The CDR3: CASSGSGIYTQYF. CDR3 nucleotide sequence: TGTGCCAGCTCAGGATCCGGGATTTATACGCAGTATTTT.

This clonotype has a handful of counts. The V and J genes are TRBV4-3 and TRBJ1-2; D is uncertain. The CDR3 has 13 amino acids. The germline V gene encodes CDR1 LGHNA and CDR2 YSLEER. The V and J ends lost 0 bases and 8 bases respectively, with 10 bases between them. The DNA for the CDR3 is TGCGCCAGCAGCCAAGAGAAAGGGAGCGGCTACACCTTC. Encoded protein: CASSQEKGSGYTF.

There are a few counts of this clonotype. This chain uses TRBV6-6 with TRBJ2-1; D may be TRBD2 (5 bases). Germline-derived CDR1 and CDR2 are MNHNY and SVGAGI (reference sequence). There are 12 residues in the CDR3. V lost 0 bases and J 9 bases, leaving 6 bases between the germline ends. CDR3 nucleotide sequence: TGTGCCAGCAGTTACTCAGAGGGTGAGCAGTTCTTC. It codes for CASSYSEGEQFF.

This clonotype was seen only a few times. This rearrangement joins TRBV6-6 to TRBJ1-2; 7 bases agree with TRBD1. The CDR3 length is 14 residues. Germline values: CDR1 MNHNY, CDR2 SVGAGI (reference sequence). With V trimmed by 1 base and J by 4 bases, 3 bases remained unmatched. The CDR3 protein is CASSYLGQFYGYTF. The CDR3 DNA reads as TGTGCCAGCAGTTACTTGGGACAGTTCTATGGCTACACCTTC.

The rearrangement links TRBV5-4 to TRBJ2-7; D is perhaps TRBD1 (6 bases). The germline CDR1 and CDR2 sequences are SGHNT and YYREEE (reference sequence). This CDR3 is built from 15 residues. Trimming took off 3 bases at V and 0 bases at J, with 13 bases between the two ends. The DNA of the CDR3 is TGTGCCAGCAGCTCCGGGACACTAAACTCCTACGAGCAGTACTTC. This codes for CASSSGTLNSYEQYF. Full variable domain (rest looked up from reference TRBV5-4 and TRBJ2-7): ETGVTQSPTHLIKTRGQQVTLRCSSQSGHNTVSWYQQALGQGPQFIFQYYREEENGRGNFPPRFSGLQFPNYSSELNVNALELDDSALYLCASSSGTLNSYEQYFGPGTRLTVT.

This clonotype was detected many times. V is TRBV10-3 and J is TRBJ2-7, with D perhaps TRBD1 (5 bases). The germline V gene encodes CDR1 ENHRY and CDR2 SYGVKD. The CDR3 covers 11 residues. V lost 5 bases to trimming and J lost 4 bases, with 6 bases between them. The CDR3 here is CAISTGYEQYF. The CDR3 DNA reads TGTGCCATCAGTACAGGATACGAGCAGTACTTC.

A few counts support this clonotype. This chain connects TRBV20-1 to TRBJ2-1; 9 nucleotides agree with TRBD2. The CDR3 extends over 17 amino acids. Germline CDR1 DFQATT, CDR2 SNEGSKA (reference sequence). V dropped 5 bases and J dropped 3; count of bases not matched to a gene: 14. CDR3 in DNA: TGCAGTGCTCCGGGCGGAGGCGGGGGGGCTCACTACAATGAGCAGTTCTTC. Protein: CSAPGGGGGAHYNEQFF.

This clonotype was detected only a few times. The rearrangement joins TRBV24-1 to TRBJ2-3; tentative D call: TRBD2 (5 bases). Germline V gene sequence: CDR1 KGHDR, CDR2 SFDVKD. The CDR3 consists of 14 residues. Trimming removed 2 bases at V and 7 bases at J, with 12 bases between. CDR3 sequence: CATSDSRLTNTQYF. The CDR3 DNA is TGTGCCACCAGTGATTCCCGACTGACTAATACGCAGTATTTT.

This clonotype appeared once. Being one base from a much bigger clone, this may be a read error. This CDR3 is CSFGTNQNEKLFF. DNA of the CDR3: TGCAGCTTTGGAACCAACCAGAATGAAAAACTGTTTTTT. The chain is built from TRBV29-1 and TRBJ1-4, with no clear D. The CDR3 is 13 residues long. V gave up 8 bases and J gave up 5 bases, with 15 bases separating them. CDR1 and CDR2 from the germline V gene are SQVTM and ANQGSEA.

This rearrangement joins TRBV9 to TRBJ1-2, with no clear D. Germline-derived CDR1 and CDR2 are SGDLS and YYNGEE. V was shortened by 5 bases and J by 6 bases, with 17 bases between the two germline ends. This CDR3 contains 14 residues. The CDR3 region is CASRTPGEAHGYTF. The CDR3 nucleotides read TGTGCCAGCAGGACTCCCGGGGAGGCTCATGGCTACACCTTC. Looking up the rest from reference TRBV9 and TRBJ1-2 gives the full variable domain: DSGVTQTPKHLITATGQRVTLRCSPRSGDLSVYWYQQSLDQGLQFLIQYYNGEERAKGNILERFSAQQFPDLHSELNLSSLELGDSALYFCASRTPGEAHGYTFGSGTRLTVV.